This T cell receptor beta chain is from a study of identifying expanded T cells in peripheral blood. Study-wide results and caveats: Technical replicates showed about 1.2 changed clones; two weeks 15 to 20; four weeks 19. Variance in clone template counts between approximately two-week samples significantly increased with total template count across all healthy donors.

Collection occurred without any documented infections or immune events in donors. Germline V CDR1 and CDR2: SNHLY, FYNNEI. CDR3 length: 12 amino acids. The ends were cut back, 7 bases at V and 5 bases at J, with 10 bases in the middle. As concerns this clone: What it recognizes is unknown.

TCRdb's table, derived via immunoSEQ multiplex PCR, lists solely in-frame clones and lacks some. The table has 85,000 to 90,000 clones, 70% to 90% seen once. V is TRBV2 and J is TRBJ2-3; D gene ambiguous. This TCR came from a person aged 18 to 70 in good health. Sequenced input: blood. The CDR3 loop is CASMYSIDTQYF. CDR3 sequence (DNA): TGTGCCAGCATGTATTCTATAGATACGCAGTATTTT.